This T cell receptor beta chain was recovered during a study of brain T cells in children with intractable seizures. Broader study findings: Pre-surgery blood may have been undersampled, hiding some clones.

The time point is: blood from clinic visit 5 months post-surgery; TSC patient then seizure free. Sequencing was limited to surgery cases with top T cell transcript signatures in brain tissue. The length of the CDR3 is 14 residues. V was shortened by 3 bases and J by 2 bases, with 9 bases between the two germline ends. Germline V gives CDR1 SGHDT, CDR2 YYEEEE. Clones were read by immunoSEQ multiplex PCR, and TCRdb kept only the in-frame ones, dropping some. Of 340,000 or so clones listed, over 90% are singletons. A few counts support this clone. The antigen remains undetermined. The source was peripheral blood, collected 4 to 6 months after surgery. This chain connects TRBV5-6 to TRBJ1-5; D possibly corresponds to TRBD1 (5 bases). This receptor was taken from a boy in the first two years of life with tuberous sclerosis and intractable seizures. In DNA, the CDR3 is TGTGCCAGCAGCTACGGGACGGGCAATCAGCCCCAGCATTTT. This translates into CASSYGTGNQPQHF.